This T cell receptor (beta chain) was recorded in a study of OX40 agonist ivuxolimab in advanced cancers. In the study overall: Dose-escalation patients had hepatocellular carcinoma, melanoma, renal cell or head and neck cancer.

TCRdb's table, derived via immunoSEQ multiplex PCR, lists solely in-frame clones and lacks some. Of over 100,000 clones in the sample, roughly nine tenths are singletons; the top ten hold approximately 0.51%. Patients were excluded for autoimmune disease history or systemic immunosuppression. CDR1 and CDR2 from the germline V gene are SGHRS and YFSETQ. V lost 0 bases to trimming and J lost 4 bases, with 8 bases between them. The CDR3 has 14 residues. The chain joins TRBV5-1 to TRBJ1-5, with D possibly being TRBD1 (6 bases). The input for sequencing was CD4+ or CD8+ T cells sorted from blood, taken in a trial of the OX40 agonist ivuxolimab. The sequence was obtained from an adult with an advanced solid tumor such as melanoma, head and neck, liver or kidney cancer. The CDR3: CASSLEGGNQPQHF. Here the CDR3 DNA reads TGCGCCAGCAGCTTGGAGGGGGGTAATCAGCCCCAGCATTTT.